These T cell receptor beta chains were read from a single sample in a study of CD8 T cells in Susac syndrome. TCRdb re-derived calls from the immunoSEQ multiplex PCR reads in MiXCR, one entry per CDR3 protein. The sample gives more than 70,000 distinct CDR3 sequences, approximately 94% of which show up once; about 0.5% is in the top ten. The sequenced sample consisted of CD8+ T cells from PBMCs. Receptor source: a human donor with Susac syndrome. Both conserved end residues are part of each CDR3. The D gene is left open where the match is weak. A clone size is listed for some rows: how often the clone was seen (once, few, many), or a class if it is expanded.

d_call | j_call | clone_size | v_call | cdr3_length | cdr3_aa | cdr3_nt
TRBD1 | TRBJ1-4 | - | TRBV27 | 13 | CASSPTQQGQLFF | TGTGCCAGCAGTCCGACTCAACAGGGGCAACTGTTTTTT
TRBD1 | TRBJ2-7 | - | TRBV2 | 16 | CASSETLRGGPYEQYF | TGTGCCAGCAGTGAAACCCTAAGAGGGGGCCCCTACGAGCAGTACTTC
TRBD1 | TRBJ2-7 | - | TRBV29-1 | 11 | CSVTRQGEQYF | TGCAGCGTAACTAGACAGGGCGAGCAGTACTTC
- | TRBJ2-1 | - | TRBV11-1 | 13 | CASGLLGPNEQFF | TGTGCCAGCGGTCTACTAGGACCCAATGAGCAGTTCTTC
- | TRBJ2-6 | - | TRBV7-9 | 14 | CASRLSSGANVLTF | TGTGCCAGCAGATTGAGCTCTGGGGCCAACGTCCTGACTTTC
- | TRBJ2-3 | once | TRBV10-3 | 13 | CAISEPLRDTQYF | TGTGCCATCAGTGAACCTTTGAGAGATACGCAGTATTTT
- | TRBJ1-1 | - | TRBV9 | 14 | CASSVEVIPTEAFF | TGTGCCAGCAGCGTAGAGGTGATCCCCACTGAAGCTTTCTTT
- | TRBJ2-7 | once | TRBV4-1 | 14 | CASSQRTSSYEQYF | TGCGCCAGCAGCCAACGGACTTCATCCTACGAGCAGTACTTC
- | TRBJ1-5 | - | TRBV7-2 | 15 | CASSPDGLANQPQHF | TGTGCCAGCAGCCCGGACGGATTGGCCAATCAGCCCCAGCATTTT
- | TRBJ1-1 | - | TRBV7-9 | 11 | CASRGAAEAFF | TGTGCCAGCAGGGGGGCGGCTGAAGCTTTCTTT
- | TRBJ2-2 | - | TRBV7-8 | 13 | CASSLLRKGELFF | TGTGCCAGCAGCTTATTACGGAAAGGGGAGCTGTTTTTT
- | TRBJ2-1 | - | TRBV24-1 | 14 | CATSDFQGYNEQFF | TGTGCCACCAGTGATTTCCAGGGCTACAATGAGCAGTTCTTC
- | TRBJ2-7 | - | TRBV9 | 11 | CASSDSGEQYF | TGTGCCAGCAGCGACTCGGGGGAGCAGTACTTC
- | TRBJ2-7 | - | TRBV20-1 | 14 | CSATTRDTSYEQYF | TGCAGTGCAACCACCAGGGACACCAGCTACGAGCAGTACTTC
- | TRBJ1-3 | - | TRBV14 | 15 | CASSQDRSPGNTIYF | TGTGCCAGCAGCCAAGACAGGAGCCCTGGAAACACCATATATTTT
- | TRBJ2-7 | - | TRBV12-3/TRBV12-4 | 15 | CASSREQGNPYEQYF | TGTGCCAGCAGCCGGGAACAGGGAAACCCCTACGAGCAGTACTTC
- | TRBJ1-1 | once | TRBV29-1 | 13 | CSVTTGWGTEAFF | TGCAGCGTTACCACAGGGTGGGGTACTGAAGCTTTCTTT
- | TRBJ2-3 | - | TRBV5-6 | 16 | CASSSWDPRSTDTQYF | TGTGCCAGCAGCTCGTGGGACCCCCGTAGCACAGATACGCAGTATTTT
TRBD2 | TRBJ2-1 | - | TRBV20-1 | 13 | CSAGTSIHNEQFF | TGCAGTGCTGGGACTAGCATCCACAATGAGCAGTTCTTC